This is a list of T cell receptor beta chains from one sample in a study of CXCR3-negative and CXCR3-positive naive CD8 T cells. Following a re-call of the 5' RACE reads, TCRdb has one entry per CDR3 protein and lacks DNA. Its clone listing holds roughly 86,000 distinct CDR3 sequences. Sequenced: naive CXCR3- CD8+ T cells from blood. The receptors were gathered from a human donor in good health. Some clones in this sample may be carry-over from other donors' samples. CDR3s include the opening cysteine and the closing phenylalanine or tryptophan.

v_gene: TRBV29-1; j_gene: TRBJ1-1; CDR3aa: CSVGFEGAGTEAFF
v_gene: TRBV13; j_gene: TRBJ1-2; CDR3aa: CASSFGRALEGGYTF
v_gene: TRBV5-4; j_gene: TRBJ2-7; CDR3aa: CASSLDRNPYEQYF
v_gene: TRBV14; j_gene: TRBJ2-7; CDR3aa: CASSQFPSYEQYF
v_gene: TRBV29-1; j_gene: TRBJ2-1; CDR3aa: CSVEPIEVYNEQFF
v_gene: TRBV29-1; j_gene: TRBJ2-3; CDR3aa: CSVDRDIDTDTQYF
v_gene: TRBV6-5; j_gene: TRBJ1-2; CDR3aa: CASSYLRAYGYTF
v_gene: TRBV28; j_gene: TRBJ2-3; CDR3aa: CASRALSVTGTSFDTQYF
v_gene: TRBV29-1; j_gene: TRBJ2-7; CDR3aa: CSVESLAGHSYEQYF
v_gene: TRBV20-1; j_gene: TRBJ2-1; CDR3aa: CSAREVGGGRGNNEQFF
v_gene: TRBV6-5; j_gene: TRBJ2-5; CDR3aa: CASSPGGFLETQYF
v_gene: TRBV7-9; j_gene: TRBJ2-2; CDR3aa: CASSQLYDRVTGELFF
v_gene: TRBV20-1; j_gene: TRBJ1-1; CDR3aa: CSARVVTPLGTEAFF
v_gene: TRBV27; j_gene: TRBJ2-7; CDR3aa: CASQGQGYEQYF
v_gene: TRBV7-6; j_gene: TRBJ2-1; CDR3aa: CASSLYGGVEQFF
v_gene: TRBV14; j_gene: TRBJ2-2; CDR3aa: CASSQGNDELGELFF
v_gene: TRBV12-3/TRBV12-4; j_gene: TRBJ2-2; CDR3aa: CASSLRIEIAWTGELFF
v_gene: TRBV10-3; j_gene: TRBJ2-7; CDR3aa: CAISDSDRSYEQYF
v_gene: TRBV7-2; j_gene: TRBJ1-1; CDR3aa: CASSLVAGLNTEAFF
v_gene: TRBV27; j_gene: TRBJ1-2; CDR3aa: CASSFQGQGYGYTF
v_gene: TRBV23-1; j_gene: TRBJ2-1; CDR3aa: CASSQLKGQGLRSSYNEQFF
v_gene: TRBV7-9; j_gene: TRBJ2-1; CDR3aa: CASSSKQGIYNEQFF
v_gene: TRBV7-7; j_gene: TRBJ2-7; CDR3aa: CASSVGTGGYEQYF
v_gene: TRBV28; j_gene: TRBJ2-7; CDR3aa: CASSPLGGVEQYF
v_gene: TRBV15; j_gene: TRBJ1-4; CDR3aa: CATSRTRGATNEKLFF
v_gene: TRBV12-3/TRBV12-4; j_gene: TRBJ2-2; CDR3aa: CASSLGVPSFGTGELFF
v_gene: TRBV20-1; j_gene: TRBJ1-6; CDR3aa: CSASLRGNSPLHF
v_gene: TRBV19; j_gene: TRBJ2-7; CDR3aa: CASSIGPATSYEQYF
v_gene: TRBV6-4; j_gene: TRBJ1-1; CDR3aa: CASSEGPNTEAFF
v_gene: TRBV28; j_gene: TRBJ1-3; CDR3aa: CASRPRPGEVGNTIYF
v_gene: TRBV5-1; j_gene: TRBJ1-1; CDR3aa: CASSSDGPTGGTEAFF
v_gene: TRBV29-1; j_gene: TRBJ2-3; CDR3aa: CSVEEGRTGTQYF
v_gene: TRBV6-2/TRBV6-3; j_gene: TRBJ1-1; CDR3aa: CASSSLKRLNTEAFF
v_gene: TRBV29-1; j_gene: TRBJ2-7; CDR3aa: CSVASGGPYEQYF
v_gene: TRBV7-9; j_gene: TRBJ1-3; CDR3aa: CASRPGQGGSSTIYF
v_gene: TRBV10-2; j_gene: TRBJ2-1; CDR3aa: CASSITSGVEQFF
v_gene: TRBV29-1; j_gene: TRBJ2-4; CDR3aa: CSIWQGAGQYF
v_gene: TRBV7-6; j_gene: TRBJ1-1; CDR3aa: CASSPGQENNEAFF
v_gene: TRBV5-1; j_gene: TRBJ2-7; CDR3aa: CASSPGTALTYEQYF
v_gene: TRBV2; j_gene: TRBJ2-7; CDR3aa: CASTLSFSYEQYF
v_gene: TRBV7-9; j_gene: TRBJ2-2; CDR3aa: CASSLMGELFF
v_gene: TRBV5-6; j_gene: TRBJ2-7; CDR3aa: CASSLAASGKYEQYF
v_gene: TRBV29-1; j_gene: TRBJ2-3; CDR3aa: CSVEEGRTYTQYF
v_gene: TRBV6-4; j_gene: TRBJ2-1; CDR3aa: CASSEEEGGPYNEQFF
v_gene: TRBV3-1; j_gene: TRBJ2-1; CDR3aa: CASSQPTSASYNEQFF
v_gene: TRBV29-1; j_gene: TRBJ2-5; CDR3aa: CSVDPGPQETQYF
v_gene: TRBV7-9; j_gene: TRBJ2-1; CDR3aa: CASSVGLAIYNEQFF
v_gene: TRBV7-9; j_gene: TRBJ1-6; CDR3aa: CASSADPLAGQPLHF
v_gene: TRBV5-5; j_gene: TRBJ2-7; CDR3aa: CASSLTSDYEQYF
v_gene: TRBV6-5; j_gene: TRBJ1-4; CDR3aa: CASSYSRAYRGDEKLFF
v_gene: TRBV18; j_gene: TRBJ1-2; CDR3aa: CASSPPEEVGYTF
v_gene: TRBV4-3; j_gene: TRBJ2-1; CDR3aa: CASSQDHAGAYNEQFF
v_gene: TRBV29-1; j_gene: TRBJ2-2; CDR3aa: CSVEDRPTSGGTGELFF